The following is a T cell receptor (beta chain) sequence with its context. Its specificity is unknown. The data derive from a study of post-analysis software for immune sequencing data. Study results and limitations: TRBV segments more frequent in patients than in controls numbered roughly five and included TRBV5-6, TRBV5-1 and TRBV20-1. Multiple sclerosis patients had significantly lower normalized Chao1 diversity than controls.

Libraries were made from TCR beta cDNA, and they carried unique molecular identifiers. TCRdb fed the PCR reads into MiXCR, producing one record per CDR3 protein. This sample yields 800,000 to 950,000 distinct CDR3 sequences, of which approximately 57% are seen a single time; about 4.8% belongs to the top ten. The CDR3 totals 15 residues. V was pared by 6 bases and J by 1 base, with 7 bases of the junction left unmatched. Germline V CDR1 and CDR2: MNHNY, SVGAGI (reference sequence). The TCR comes from a girl between 5 and 17 years old with multiple sclerosis. The sample taken for sequencing was blood. This chain uses TRBV6-6 with TRBJ2-3; 7 bases are shared with TRBD1. The CDR3 nucleotides are TGTGCCAGCAGCCGACAGGGTGTCGGCACAGATACGCAGTATTTT. Translation: CASSRQGVGTDTQYF.